This TCR beta chain was captured by sequencing in a study of regulatory T cells in long-lasting Graves disease. The study, taken as a whole, reports: Newly diagnosed Graves' patients had higher TCR diversity than persistent ones.

Germline V gene lookup returns CDR1 MDHEN and CDR2 SYDVKM. The V and J ends lost 6 bases and 5 bases, in that order; junction bases with no gene match: 12. There are 15 residues in the CDR3. This clonotype was seen repeatedly, ten times or more. Its antigen is unknown. Time point given: newly diagnosed GD, antithyroid drugs for less than 3 months. Isolated PBMC RNA provided the starting material for the TCR library. Construction of the TCR beta libraries employed iRepertoire HTBI primers in conjunction with Arm-PCR of CDR3 regions. TCRdb reprocessed the multiplex PCR reads with MiXCR, giving one entry per CDR3 protein. The sample consists of more than 450,000 distinct CDR3 sequences, about 11% of them appearing once. The sample was also reused in another study, on T cells in Graves' hyperthyroidism and ophthalmopathy.

This sequence originates from a woman between 25 and 40 years old with Graves disease. Sequenced here: peripheral blood mononuclear cells (PBMCs), sampled at new diagnosis, from a patient treated with antithyroid drugs. V gene TRBV28 combines with J gene TRBJ1-1; 7 nucleotides match TRBD1. CDR3 coding DNA: TGTGCCAGCAGAACATACAGGGGAGGTAGTACTGAAGCTTTCTTT. The encoded protein is CASRTYRGGSTEAFF.